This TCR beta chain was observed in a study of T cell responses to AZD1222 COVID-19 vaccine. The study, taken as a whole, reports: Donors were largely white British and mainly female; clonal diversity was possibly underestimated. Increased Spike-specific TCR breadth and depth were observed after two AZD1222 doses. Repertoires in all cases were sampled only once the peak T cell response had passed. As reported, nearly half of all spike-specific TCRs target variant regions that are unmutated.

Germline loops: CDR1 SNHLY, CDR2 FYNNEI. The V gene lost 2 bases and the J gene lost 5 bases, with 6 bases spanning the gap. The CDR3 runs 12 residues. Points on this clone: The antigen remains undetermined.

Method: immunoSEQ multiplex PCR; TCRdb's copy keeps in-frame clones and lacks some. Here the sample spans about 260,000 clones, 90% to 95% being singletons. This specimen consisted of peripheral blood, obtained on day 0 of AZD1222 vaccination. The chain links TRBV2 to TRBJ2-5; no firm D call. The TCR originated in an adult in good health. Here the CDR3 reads CASSERVETQYF. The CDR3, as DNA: TGTGCCAGCAGTGAACGGGTGGAGACCCAGTACTTC.